This T cell receptor beta chain was recovered during a study of cytomegalovirus exposure and HLA in healthy donors. The PCR used 60 Vbeta and 13 Jbeta primers. Produced via immunoSEQ multiplex PCR; TCRdb's table is partial and in-frame only. The sample contains approximately 200,000 clones, around 74% of which appear only once. The V and J ends lost 1 base and 5 bases, in that order; junction bases with no gene match: 16. Germline loops: CDR1 SGHDN, CDR2 FVKESK. This CDR3 is built from 18 residues. Regarding the study as a whole: Some V segments (TRBV6-2 and TRBV6-3 among them) were excluded as indistinguishable. Compared with the roughly 670-donor mean, an Asian-associated ancestry cluster reportedly had fewer N-insertions, according to a later analysis. In a later analysis, HLA-C alleles had the fewest associated TCRs, DRB1 alleles the most.

Regarding this clone: The antigen is undetermined.

This chain connects TRBV14 to TRBJ2-5, with TRBD2 matching 7 bases. The receptor comes from a girl aged 10 to 17 in good health and CMV-seropositive. What was sequenced was PBMCs. The CDR3: CASSQGGLAVNLGETQYF. For the CDR3, the DNA is TGTGCCAGCAGCCAAGGCGGGCTAGCGGTGAACTTAGGGGAGACCCAGTACTTC.